This TCR beta chain comes out of a study of cytomegalovirus exposure and HLA in healthy donors (dated by TCRdb to 2016 to 2017). Background for the entire study: An earlier analysis of a few hundred of the donors reported 276 Gb of sequence data and around 110 million unique TCR beta sequences obtained from around 170 million T cells. The study was designed to test whether signatures of past pathogen exposure could be identified by cataloging public T cell receptors. HLA typing covered class I and class II loci at four-digit resolution. Typing coverage differed by locus: A, B, C, DRB1 and DQB1 were typed in about 629-630 donors, DQA1 in 522, DPA1 in approximately 610, and DPB1 in just under 480. An early release that covered roughly 600 HLA-typed donors contained approximately 300 gigabases of sequencing data and 75 million to 100 million unique TCR sequences. In the later analysis, no new phenotypic data were used to find candidate immune exposures; instead, reliance was placed on TCR beta sequences and their occurrence across donors. In a later genetic analysis, genome-wide SNP genotypes for about three fifths of the 666 donors were used, and that subset was treated as a discovery cohort. In an earlier analysis of a few hundred of the donors, high-throughput TCR beta sequencing was used to judge whether each TCR beta V gene segment behaved as functional or pseudogenic. Donor age, sex, ethnicity and CMV serostatus were compiled together with the repertoire data. Of the roughly 400 genotyped donors, over 65% fell in the genetic ancestry cluster associated with self-reported Caucasian donors. To predict cytomegalovirus infection status, the study brought together high-throughput TCR immunosequencing, statistical association of individual TCRs with disease status, and machine learning. Roughly 5 DR-DQ haplotypes were handled as single units for association and clustering, since linkage in the cohort was strong. Across some 400 genotyped donors of the cohort, an average of about 240,000 unique TCR beta nucleotide sequences per donor were sequenced, and roughly 18% of those sequences were non-productive. The study profiled the T cell repertoires of approximately 700 subjects by immunosequencing and related them to cytomegalovirus serostatus. Besides the first cohort of roughly 640 subjects, a separate validation cohort made up of over a hundred different subjects was used. A later analysis re-analyzed previously published TCR beta repertoires from roughly 630 donors and added high-resolution HLA genotyping to study TCR occurrence patterns. All discovery cohort repertoires had been generated using a single sequencing platform.

Library preparation was by the immunoSEQ multiplex PCR assay. For the multiplex PCR, a mixture combining 60 forward primers for TCR Vbeta segments and 13 reverse primers for TCR Jbeta segments was used. Amplification of the CDR3 region of rearranged TCR beta genes was performed with a multiplex PCR assay on genomic DNA. On the Illumina HiSeq System, the amplified TCR beta libraries were sequenced as 87-base-pair reads. From the authors' description of their analysis: A later analysis counted about 80 million unique TCR beta chains across the 650 to 700 repertoires, and 9 million to 14 million of these chains were shared by at least two donors. To remove PCR and sequencing errors, raw reads were error-corrected and collapsed into unique sequences using a nearest-neighbor algorithm that merged closely related sequences. Alignment of CDR3 sequences to IMGT reference sequences was used to assign V, D and J gene segments. For a sequence to be retained, at least a six-nucleotide match to both a V gene segment and a J gene segment was required. Rearrangements were called productive when the CDR3 lacked stop codons and stayed in frame with V and J; all others were non-productive. CDR3 was defined according to IMGT convention as the region running from the second conserved V-encoded cysteine to the conserved J-encoded phenylalanine. Sequences without an unambiguous match to a single V gene segment were excluded from the earlier analysis of over 500 of the donors. An earlier analysis of a few hundred of the donors classified V segments as functional when productive rearrangements were above 56.7% and as segregating when the standard deviation between donors was above 5%. A statistical classification framework was built for diagnosing cytomegalovirus status from the catalog of TCR beta chain sequences. V and J gene assignment, in a later analysis, came from comparing TCR nucleotide sequences with IMGT/GENE-DB human TR gene sequences. A later analysis assigned CDR3 sequences and most-parsimonious VDJ recombination scenarios with the TCRdist pipeline. In a later analysis, each TCR beta chain was defined by its CDR3 amino acid sequence together with its V-gene family, and reads without a unique V-gene family were excluded. To address suspected cross-contamination and a sequencing artifact, a later analysis removed around 600 highly shared, low-generation-probability nucleotide sequences. A later analysis calculated a clonal expansion index for each public chain from normalized within-repertoire ranks of inferred template counts. In a later analysis, generation probabilities were computed using a VDJ recombination model fitted to out-of-frame rearrangements, and the results were checked against IGoR. A later analysis scored TCR-TCR, TCR-HLA and TCR-CMV co-occurrence with hypergeometric tests, applying a repertoire-size bias correction to TCR pairs. To estimate false discovery rates, a later analysis permuted the HLA or CMV assignments 20 times. In a later analysis, co-occurring TCRs were grouped using DBSCAN, and TCRdist sequence similarity was added for clustering within HLA-allele-positive subsets. For co-occurrence clustering, repertoires with fewer than 30,000 or more than 120,000 public chains were excluded, along with roughly 5 repertoires with anomalous nucleotide sharing. Held by TCRdb, this immuneACCESS table contains in-frame sequences only and omits some clones. Under half of the omission traces to an unresolved V gene where checked; the cause of the rest is unknown. V, J and clone size reflect that table, while D and trimming were determined from the DNA. For this sample the table gives about 160,000 clones, of which about 79% were detected only once. Under 8% of the sample belongs to the ten largest clones.

Comment on this clone: The specificity of this receptor is unknown. No qualities accompany the bases; no much larger clone lies one base away.

The paper's findings and limits, for the study overall: In both the original and validation cohorts, the classifier was reported to diagnose cytomegalovirus status with high specificity and sensitivity. According to a later analysis, TCR association rates differed among HLA loci, with DRB1 alleles showing the most associated TCRs and HLA-C alleles showing the fewest. In a later analysis, HLA-associated TCR beta chains showed more clonal expansion and lower generation probabilities than non-associated chains that were equally common. In a later analysis, several top co-occurrence clusters were reported to appear linked to parvovirus B19, influenza, CMV and Epstein-Barr virus. Across donors, most TCR sequences were observed very rarely, whereas some public TCRs were present in many individuals. A further reported finding was that TCR beta sequences accurately predicted the HLA-A and HLA-B alleles for most subjects in the first cohort. Presence/absence analyses assumed roughly uniform sequencing depth across donors, an assumption that may not hold. Strong co-occurrence of HLA alleles, especially DR and DQ, made assigning TCR associations to individual alleles difficult. The study gave a list of about 160 TCR beta chains associated with cytomegalovirus. The earlier analysis of nearly 600 of the donors excluded some 15 rarely observed V segments, including chromosome 9 orphons, because counts were too low. According to a later analysis, most CMV-associated TCR beta chains appeared to be HLA-restricted, and the HLA associations seemed to be driven largely by CMV exposure. In vitro tests confirmed that a few of the cytomegalovirus-associated TCR beta chains recognize cytomegalovirus antigens. V-gene and J-gene trimming of TCR beta chains was associated with a missense DCLRE1C variant in a later genetic analysis, and the association was replicated in an independent cohort. In this cohort, only TCR beta chains were sequenced, and detectable features were limited by the absence of alpha or paired-chain data. According to a later genetic analysis, donors in an Asian-associated ancestry cluster had fewer N-insertions in productive TCRs than the approximately 700-donor mean. For the cohort, immune exposure information was limited to CMV serostatus. A cluster of highly shared sequence variants was judged likely to represent a technical artifact of the sequencing pipeline. In a later analysis, some 17,000 TCR beta sequences were associated with specific HLA alleles at a false discovery rate of 0.05. Because the 87-base-pair reads could not distinguish some IMGT-functional V segments, including TRBV6-2 and TRBV6-3, those segments were excluded. Correlated functional status among segregating V segments might be attributable to linkage disequilibrium, but an unknown experimental factor could not be ruled out. Because HLA typing was unavailable for some donors at each locus, only the typed subset was used in association tests. It was suggested by the authors that the approach could potentially be generalized to other disease states and immunological phenotypes. Broadly in line with IMGT annotations, most TCR beta V segments showed up in productive rearrangements about 87% or about 30% of the time in an earlier analysis of 587 of the donors.

The cohort was made up of about 610 healthy bone marrow donors. All cohort members were sampled while nominally healthy, although unrecorded immune exposures were likely present. The donor tested CMV seropositive, placing the donor among the approximately 290 seropositive members of the cohort. A peripheral blood sample was collected from each donor, and TCR beta sequencing was performed on peripheral blood mononuclear cells. Genomic DNA extraction from the blood cell samples was performed with the Qiagen DNeasy Blood Extraction Kit. From its cysteine to its phenylalanine, the CDR3 spans 16 amino acids. Only the CDR3 DNA is retained, 48 bases long and in frame from the first base. V is shortened by 2 bases, J by 5 bases, and the region joining them spans 15 bases. As encoded in the germline V gene, CDR1 is WSHSY while CDR2 is SAAADI.

The sequence was obtained from a man aged 45-65 years in good health and CMV-seropositive. Sequences were obtained from PBMCs. The rearrangement combines TRBV10-2 with TRBJ2-2, with no D gene named confidently. CDR3 region: CASSEMRAFRTGELFF. The sequenced DNA: TGCGCCAGCAGTGAGATGAGAGCCTTTCGGACCGGGGAGCTGTTTTTT.